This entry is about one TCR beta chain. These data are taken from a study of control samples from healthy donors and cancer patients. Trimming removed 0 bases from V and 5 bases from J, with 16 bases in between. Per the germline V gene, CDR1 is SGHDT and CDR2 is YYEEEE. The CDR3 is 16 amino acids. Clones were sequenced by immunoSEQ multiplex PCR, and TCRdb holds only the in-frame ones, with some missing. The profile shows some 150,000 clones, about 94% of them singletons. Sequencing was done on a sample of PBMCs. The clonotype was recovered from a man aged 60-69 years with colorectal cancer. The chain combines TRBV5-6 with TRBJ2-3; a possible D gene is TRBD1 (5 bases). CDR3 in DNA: TGTGCCAGCAGCTTGGGGCCCCCCGGTAGGGGAGATACGCAGTATTTT. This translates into CASSLGPPGRGDTQYF.